This is a list of T cell receptor beta chains from one sample in a study of Ad26.COV2.S vaccination and SARS-CoV-2 variants. Repertoires were generated with immunoSEQ multiplex PCR, while TCRdb's copy carries only in-frame clones and drops some. The sample contains 500,000 or so clones, 70% to 90% of which appear only once. Material: peripheral blood, obtained in a trial of Ad26.COV2.S vaccine versus placebo. The source of these receptors is a person aged 18 to 59 who received the Ad26.COV2.S COVID-19 vaccine or a placebo. The CDR3 runs from the conserved cysteine through the conserved F or W. Fields, in order: clone size, D gene, J gene, V gene, CDR3 DNA, CDR3 protein. The D gene is left open where the match is weak. Clone size appears in some rows only: once, few, many, or a class for an expanded clone.

>few|TRBD1|TRBJ2-2|TRBV7-9
TGTGCCAGCCCCCGCGAGAGGACAGGGAGTGCCGGGGAGCTGTTTTTT
CASPRERTGSAGELFF
>NA|NA|TRBJ2-7|TRBV5-1
TGCGCCAGCAGCTCGTCCATTCGGGGCGGGAAAGTCTACGAGCAGTACTTC
CASSSSIRGGKVYEQYF
>NA|NA|TRBJ2-1|TRBV24-1
TGTGCCACCAGTGATCCCGGGACTCCGACCTACAATGAGCAGTTCTTC
CATSDPGTPTYNEQFF
>NA|TRBD2|TRBJ2-7|TRBV7-2
TGTGCCAGCAGCGAAGCCATAGCGGGAGGGGCCTACGAGCAGTACTTC
CASSEAIAGGAYEQYF
>NA|NA|TRBJ1-5|TRBV4-1
TGCGCCAGCAGCCAAGTATTGGGCACCGATCAGCCCCAGCATTTT
CASSQVLGTDQPQHF
>many|TRBD2|TRBJ2-5|TRBV11-3
TGTGCCAGCAGCGCTGGGACTAGCGGACAAGAGACCCAGTACTTC
CASSAGTSGQETQYF
>once|NA|TRBJ2-5|TRBV5-4
TGTGCCAGCAGCCGACGACAGGGAGGCGGGGAGACCCAGTACTTC
CASSRRQGGGETQYF
>NA|NA|TRBJ1-2|TRBV9
TGTGCCAGCAGCGCCCCAGGTCGGGCTCGGGGCTACACCTTC
CASSAPGRARGYTF
>NA|TRBD2|TRBJ2-1|TRBV29-1
TGCAGCGTTGAGGGACTAGCGGGAGCATACTACAATGAGCAGTTCTTC
CSVEGLAGAYYNEQFF
>NA|NA|TRBJ2-7|TRBV12-2
TGTGCAAGTCGCTTACAAACTAACAGGGGTTGCTACGAGCAGTACTTC
CASRLQTNRGCYEQYF
>NA|NA|TRBJ2-1|TRBV6-5
TGTGCCAGCAGTTACTCGCGGTCGACCAGCGAGCAGTTCTTC
CASSYSRSTSEQFF
>few|TRBD1|TRBJ1-5|TRBV9
TGTGCCAGCAGCACAGGGACAGGCAGCCTGCAAGGGCCCCAGCATTTT
CASSTGTGSLQGPQHF
>once|TRBD1|TRBJ1-3|TRBV10-3
TGTGCCATCAGGGGAACAGGGGACCCTGGAAACACCATATATTTT
CAIRGTGDPGNTIYF
>NA|TRBD1|TRBJ2-7|TRBV27
TGTGCCAGCAGTTATGGGGGACAGAATCCCTACGAGCAGTACTTC
CASSYGGQNPYEQYF
>NA|NA|TRBJ1-2|TRBV28
TGTGCCAGCACAACAACGCCTTATGGCTACACCTTC
CASTTTPYGYTF
>NA|NA|TRBJ1-1|TRBV7-2
TGTGCCAGCAGCTTAGCGGTGGGGGCAGCTTTCTTT
CASSLAVGAAFF
>NA|TRBD2|TRBJ2-1|TRBV4-2
TGTGCCAGCAGCGCTCCTAGCGGGCTGCAGTTCTTC
CASSAPSGLQFF
>NA|NA|TRBJ2-3|TRBV9
TGTGCCAGCAGCGTATTGGGTAGGGCGGGCACAGATACGCAGTATTTT
CASSVLGRAGTDTQYF
>NA|NA|TRBJ1-2|TRBV30
TGTGCCTGGATGGGATTCGGCCCCGGCTACACCTTC
CAWMGFGPGYTF
>NA|NA|TRBJ1-3|TRBV18
TGTGCCAGCTCAATCAATACAGGGACCTCTGGAAACACCATATATTTT
CASSINTGTSGNTIYF
>few|NA|TRBJ1-4|TRBV5-1
TGCGCCAGCAGCTTGGCCTTAGGTGAAAAACTGTTTTTT
CASSLALGEKLFF
>NA|NA|TRBJ1-3|TRBV7-8
TGTGCCAGCAGCAATGGAAACACCATATATTTT
CASSNGNTIYF
>NA|NA|TRBJ1-4|TRBV7-9
TGTGCCAGCAGCTTAGAGGGCCCTAATGAAAAACTGTTTTTT
CASSLEGPNEKLFF
>NA|NA|TRBJ1-4|TRBV19
TGTGCCAGTAGTATAGGGCAGAAGCATGAAAAACTGTTTTTT
CASSIGQKHEKLFF
>NA|NA|TRBJ2-4|TRBV5-6
TGTGCCAGTGTCCTGTGGGCCAAAAACATTCAGTACTTC
CASVLWAKNIQYF
>NA|TRBD2|TRBJ2-7|TRBV30
TGTGCCTGGACCTCGGGGGGGCTCTCTTACGAGCAGTACTTC
CAWTSGGLSYEQYF
>NA|NA|TRBJ2-3|TRBV7-6
TGTGCCAGCAGCTTAGTGCCGAGCACAGATACGCAGTATTTT
CASSLVPSTDTQYF
>once|NA|TRBJ1-1|TRBV5-1
TGCGCCAGCAGCTTGCTTGGGGGCTCCACTGAAGCTTTCTTT
CASSLLGGSTEAFF
>NA|TRBD1|TRBJ1-3|TRBV6-2/TRBV6-3
TGTGCCAGCAGTCAGCAAAGGACAGGTGCTATTGGAAACACCATATATTTT
CASSQQRTGAIGNTIYF
>NA|TRBD2|TRBJ2-1|TRBV9
TGTGCCAGCAGCGCCCGCAACGGGAGGGGGGAGCAGTTCTTC
CASSARNGRGEQFF
>NA|TRBD2|TRBJ2-1|TRBV5-6
TGTGCCAGCAGCCCCCTCCTAGCGGGAGAGGAATATGAGCAGTTCTTC
CASSPLLAGEEYEQFF
>NA|NA|TRBJ2-5|TRBV28
TGTGCCAGCAGGGACCGAAAAGAGACCCAGTACTTC
CASRDRKETQYF
>NA|NA|TRBJ2-2|TRBV14
TGTGCCAGCAGCTCAGGACGGATGGCGAACACCGGGGAGCTGTTTTTT
CASSSGRMANTGELFF
>NA|TRBD1|TRBJ2-7|TRBV19
TGTGCCAGTAGTAAAGGGACAGGGGCCTACGAGCAGTACTTC
CASSKGTGAYEQYF
>NA|NA|TRBJ2-1|TRBV7-3
TGTGCCAGCAGCTTAATAACCGGGGAGCAGTTCTTC
CASSLITGEQFF
>NA|NA|TRBJ2-5|TRBV5-4
TGTGCCAGCAGATACCAACGTGGGGTACAAGAGACCCAGTACTTC
CASRYQRGVQETQYF
>NA|NA|TRBJ2-3|TRBV5-1
TGCGCCAGCAGTATGGAGGGAGATACGCAGTATTTT
CASSMEGDTQYF
>NA|NA|TRBJ2-7|TRBV7-2
TGTGCCAGCAGCTTAAGGGGACGAGAGCACGAGCAGTACTTC
CASSLRGREHEQYF
>NA|NA|TRBJ2-5|TRBV24-1
TGTGCCACCAGGGAGACTCCACAGGGGGCTTTACTAGCGGCAACCCAAGAGACCCAGTACTTC
CATRETPQGALLAATQETQYF
>NA|NA|TRBJ1-3|TRBV6-6
TGTGCCAGCGGGAGTGGTCACGGAAACACCATATATTTT
CASGSGHGNTIYF
>NA|NA|TRBJ1-5|TRBV6-2/TRBV6-3
TGTGCCAGCAGTCCGCCTGCCTCTCAGCCCCAGCATTTT
CASSPPASQPQHF
>NA|TRBD1|TRBJ1-1|TRBV25-1
TGTGCCAGCAGTGCGGCGACAGGGACCAACACTGAAGCTTTCTTT
CASSAATGTNTEAFF
>NA|NA|TRBJ1-1|TRBV5-6
TGTGCCAGCAGCTTGGAGGGAAACACTGAAGCTTTCTTT
CASSLEGNTEAFF
>few|TRBD1|TRBJ1-1|TRBV7-3
TGTGCCAGCAGCTCTGACAGGGTCACTGAAGCTTTCTTT
CASSSDRVTEAFF
>NA|NA|TRBJ2-7|TRBV7-8
TGTGCCAGCAGCTTACTGGGCGCCGAGCAGTACTTC
CASSLLGAEQYF
>NA|TRBD2|TRBJ2-7|TRBV5-5
TGTGCCAGCAGCTTCGTCCTAGCGGGAGTTCACGAGCAGTACTTC
CASSFVLAGVHEQYF
>NA|NA|TRBJ2-6|TRBV6-5
TGTGCCAGCACCCCAGGGGATGGTGGGGCCAACGTCCTGACTTTC
CASTPGDGGANVLTF
>NA|TRBD1|TRBJ1-2|TRBV7-2
TGTGCCAGCAGCCAGGACAGGGTCTATGGCTACACCTTC
CASSQDRVYGYTF
>few|NA|TRBJ2-1|TRBV27
TGTGCCAGCAGTCCAGCCCAGAGAGGCTACTACAATGAGCAGTTCTTC
CASSPAQRGYYNEQFF
>NA|NA|TRBJ1-4|TRBV2
TGTGCCAGCAGCGAGGGCCTTGAAAAACTGTTTTTT
CASSEGLEKLFF